The next 24 T cell receptor beta chains were all read from a single sample in a study of T cell responses to AZD1222 COVID-19 vaccine. Sequencing used immunoSEQ multiplex PCR; TCRdb keeps in-frame clones, though not all of them. Here the sample spans some 120,000 clones, about 89% being singletons. The specimen comprised peripheral blood, sampled 28 days after the second AZD1222 dose. The source is an adult who received the AZD1222 COVID-19 vaccine.

Turning to this clone: This CDR3 fails to terminate in the conserved phenylalanine or tryptophan, so it likely reflects a read error. Because the CDR3's place on the DNA is in doubt, the DNA is left out and the CDR3 is given as listed by TCRdb. V is TRBV5-6 and J is TRBJ1-2. Both ends counted, the CDR3 spans 13 residues. In germline, CDR1 is SGHDT, CDR2 YYEEEE. This CDR3 reads CASSFVAEGMLLI.

V is TRBV30 and J is TRBJ1-1; 9 bases map to TRBD1. This CDR3 region has 16 residues. The V gene's germline CDR1 is GTSNPN and CDR2 SVGIG (reference sequence). V was clipped by 4 bases and J by 4 bases; unmatched bases: 13. CDR3 nucleotides: TGTGCCTGGACCCTAGGGGGAGGACAGGGGATCACTGAAGCTTTCTTT. Translation gives CAWTLGGGQGITEAFF.

V gene TRBV7-8 combines with J gene TRBJ2-1; D call uncertain. Germline CDR1 SGHVS, CDR2 FQNEAQ. Trimming shortened V by 0 bases and J by 6 bases, and 6 bases separated the two germline ends. The CDR3 has 13 residues. The chain's CDR3 is CASSLAGFNEQFF. Here the CDR3 DNA reads TGTGCCAGCAGCTTAGCTGGGTTCAATGAGCAGTTCTTC.

This rearrangement joins TRBV7-6 to TRBJ1-2; D is unclear. V lost 7 bases to trimming and J lost 6 bases, with 21 bases between them. Per germline, CDR1 SGHVS and CDR2 FNYEAQ. The CDR3 sequence is 15 residues long. CDR3 DNA sequence: TGTGCCAGCACCCACCCACCTGCGGGGAACGATGGCTACACCTTC. Protein: CASTHPPAGNDGYTF.

The rearrangement uses TRBV18 and TRBJ1-4; unclear D gene. The germline V gene has CDR1 KGHSH and CDR2 LQKENI. The CDR3 runs 13 residues. V lost 6 bases and J 8 bases, leaving 13 bases between the germline ends. CDR3 sequence (DNA): TGTGCCAGCTCCCCTAAGCAGCGAGAAAAACTGTTTTTT. It encodes CASSPKQREKLFF.

The chain joins TRBV28 to TRBJ1-1; D not certain. Trimming left V 6 bases short and J 1 base short, with 6 bases between. CDR1 is MDHEN, CDR2 SYDVKM, per germline. The CDR3 totals 12 residues. Written as DNA, the CDR3 is TGTGCCAGCAGACAAAGGAACACTGAAGCTTTCTTT. It translates to CASRQRNTEAFF.

This clone was seen once. The chain recombines TRBV12-3 or TRBV12-4 with TRBJ1-4, with D unclear. Trimming stripped 7 bases from V and 8 bases from J, with 14 bases between. CDR3 length: 13 amino acids. This chain's CDR3 is CASTNIYSEKLFF. The CDR3 coding sequence is TGTGCCAGCACCAACATCTATTCCGAAAAACTGTTTTTT.

The rearrangement links TRBV3-1 (or the pseudogene TRBV3-2) to TRBJ2-7; TRBD2 matches 8 bases. V shed 4 bases, J shed 6 bases, and the junction held 5 bases outside the gene matches. The CDR3 spans 13 residues. CDR1 LGHDT and CDR2 YNNKEL come from the germline V gene (reference sequence). The chain's CDR3 is CASSRGTRGEQYF. CDR3 sequence (DNA): TGTGCCAGCAGCCGTGGGACTAGGGGCGAGCAGTACTTC.

This rearrangement joins TRBV15 to TRBJ1-2; D uncertain. Trimming removed 2 bases at V and 6 bases at J, with 10 bases between. Germline V gene sequence: CDR1 LNHNV, CDR2 YYDKDF (reference sequence). This CDR3 has 13 residues. In DNA, the CDR3 is TGTGCCACCAGCAGACCTATGATAAATGGCTACACCTTC. It translates to CATSRPMINGYTF. Drawing the rest from reference TRBV15 and TRBJ1-2, the complete variable domain is DAMVIQNPRYQVTQFGKPVTLSCSQTLNHNVMYWYQQKSSQAPKLLFHYYDKDFNNEADTPDNFQSRRPNTSFCFLDIRSPGLGDTAMYLCATSRPMINGYTFGSGTRLTVV.

The V call is TRBV2, the J call TRBJ1-5, with TRBD1 matching over 7 bases. Looked up from germline, CDR1 is SNHLY and CDR2 is FYNNEI. Unmatched junction bases numbered 6, after V lost 8 bases and J lost 2 bases. This CDR3 region has 14 residues. The CDR3 DNA is TGTGCCAGCGTCCAGGGGGAGCGCAATCAGCCCCAGCATTTT. This gives the protein CASVQGERNQPQHF.

J is TRBJ1-2 and V is TRBV19; D is unclear. The CDR3 spans 13 residues. The germline V gene encodes CDR1 LNHDA and CDR2 SQIVND (reference sequence). V gave up 6 bases and J gave up 7 bases, with 15 bases separating them. The CDR3 is CASRIGGWGGYTF. The CDR3 bases are TGTGCCAGTAGAATTGGCGGTTGGGGTGGCTACACCTTC.

The chain links TRBV2 to TRBJ1-4; D is ambiguous. CDR3 size: 13 residues. V lost 7 bases and J lost 15, with 21 bases in between. In germline, CDR1 is SNHLY, CDR2 FYNNEI. For the CDR3, the DNA is TGTGCCAGCACCCCTAACGCTCTAGAATGGGTGTTTTTT. Translation gives CASTPNALEWVFF.

The chain carries TRBV29-1 and TRBJ1-4, with TRBD1 matching 7 bases. Germline assignment: CDR1 SQVTM and CDR2 ANQGSEA. Trimming cost V 4 bases and J 12 bases; bases outside gene matches: 11. The CDR3 sequence is 13 residues long. The chain's CDR3 is CSVGTGAGSELFF. The DNA for the CDR3 is TGCAGCGTTGGAACAGGGGCCGGATCAGAACTGTTTTTT.

This sequence joins TRBV5-1 and TRBJ2-5; D uncertain. V lost 4 bases and J lost 1, with 14 bases in between. CDR1 and CDR2 (germline): SGHRS, YFSETQ. CDR3 size: 15 residues. The CDR3 DNA reads TGCGCCAGCAGCGCGCTTGGCAGCATCCAAGAGACCCAGTACTTC. Amino acids: CASSALGSIQETQYF. The full variable domain, in which reference TRBV5-1 and TRBJ2-5 provide the parts outside the CDR3, is KAGVTQTPRYLIKTRGQQVTLSCSPISGHRSVSWYQQTPGQGLQFLFEYFSETQRNKGNFPGRFSGRQFSNSRSEMNVSTLELGDSALYLCASSALGSIQETQYFGPGTRLLVL.

The V gene is TRBV3-1 (or the pseudogene TRBV3-2), the J gene TRBJ1-4, with D unresolved. Germline loops: CDR1 LGHDT, CDR2 YNNKEL (reference sequence). The V end was cut by 0 bases, the J end by 5 bases, with 13 bases between. The CDR3 contains 16 residues. For the CDR3, the DNA is TGTGCCAGCAGCCAAGATTTGGGCACGGGGAATGAAAAACTGTTTTTT. It is translated as CASSQDLGTGNEKLFF.

This chain uses TRBV5-1 with TRBJ2-4; TRBD1 matches at 9 bases. CDR3 length equals 15 residues. Germline CDR1 SGHRS, CDR2 YFSETQ. V gave up 3 bases and J gave up 9 bases; unmatched junction bases: 10. CDR3 nucleotides: TGCGCCAGCAGCTCGCCCGGGACAGGGATTGGCATTCAGTACTTC. Its protein is CASSSPGTGIGIQYF.

The rearrangement joins TRBV10-3 to TRBJ1-1, with a weak D call TRBD1 (5 bases). The ends were cut back, 7 bases at V and 2 bases at J, with 11 bases in the middle. Germline V gene data show CDR1 as ENHRY and CDR2 as SYGVKD. CDR3 length: 13 amino acids. The DNA for the CDR3 is TGTGCCATCACCCCCGGACACAACACTGAAGCTTTCTTT. Its translation: CAITPGHNTEAFF.

This chain connects TRBV5-1 to TRBJ1-1; the D is unclear. Germline V gene sequence: CDR1 SGHRS, CDR2 YFSETQ. Trimming shortened V by 3 bases and J by 3 bases, and 12 bases separated the two germline ends. The CDR3 is 14 amino acids. This CDR3 reads CASSSTAEDTEAFF. In DNA form, the CDR3 reads TGCGCCAGCAGCTCGACGGCCGAGGACACTGAAGCTTTCTTT. Complete variable domain (other parts from reference TRBV5-1 and TRBJ1-1): KAGVTQTPRYLIKTRGQQVTLSCSPISGHRSVSWYQQTPGQGLQFLFEYFSETQRNKGNFPGRFSGRQFSNSRSEMNVSTLELGDSALYLCASSSTAEDTEAFFGQGTRLTVV.

V is TRBV19 and J is TRBJ1-6; a weak D match, TRBD1 (5 bases). Per the germline V gene, CDR1 is LNHDA and CDR2 is SQIVND (reference sequence). V gave up 5 bases and J gave up 6 bases, with 23 bases separating them. This CDR3 has 18 amino acids. The CDR3 coding sequence is TGTGCCAGTAGTCCGAGGGGAGCGAGTCAAGGTTTTAATTCACCCCTCCACTTT. The encoded protein is CASSPRGASQGFNSPLHF.

J is TRBJ2-7 and V is TRBV27; a weak D match, TRBD2 (6 bases). CDR1 MNHEY and CDR2 SMNVEV come from the germline V gene (reference sequence). CDR3 length equals 14 residues. The V end was cut by 6 bases, the J end by 2 bases, with 14 bases between. CDR3 sequence reads: CASSRTGETYEQYF. The CDR3 region has the DNA TGTGCCAGCAGCCGCACGGGAGAAACCTACGAGCAGTACTTC.

This clone was found a few times. DNA for the CDR3: TGTGCCAGCAGTAATCAGGGGTGGGCTAATGAAAAACTGTTTTTT. It encodes CASSNQGWANEKLFF. The gene calls are TRBV27 and TRBJ1-4; TRBD1 is a possible D gene (6 bases). This CDR3 contains 15 residues. Germline-derived CDR1 and CDR2 are MNHEY and SMNVEV (reference sequence). V gave up 5 bases and J gave up 3 bases, with 13 bases separating them. The full variable domain, its missing parts supplied by reference TRBV27 and TRBJ1-4, is EAQVTQNPRYLITVTGKKLTVTCSQNMNHEYMSWYRQDPGLGLRQIYYSMNVEVTDKGDVPEGYKVSRKEKRNFPLILESPSPNQTSLYFCASSNQGWANEKLFFGSGTQLSVL.

J is TRBJ2-7 and V is TRBV6-5, with TRBD1 identical over 7 bases. With V trimmed by 2 bases and J by 5 bases, 9 bases remained unmatched. The CDR3 extends over 15 amino acids. Germline V gene lookup returns CDR1 MNHEY and CDR2 SVGAGI. CDR3 coding DNA: TGTGCCAGCAGTTACAGGGGGCTTAGCTACGACGAGCAGTACTTC. Translating it yields CASSYRGLSYDEQYF.

The chain joins TRBV21-1 to TRBJ1-1; no check of the table's D call, TRBD1, against the DNA was made. TRBV21-1 is a pseudogene locus. This CDR3 has 14 amino acids. CDR3 protein: CASSKRGHYTEAFF. CDR3 sequence (DNA): TGTGCCAGCAGCAAGAGGGGGCATTACACTGAAGCTTTCTTT.

The chain joins TRBV7-8 to TRBJ2-4; 8 positions match TRBD1. The V gene end was trimmed by 5 bases and the J gene end by 1 base; junction bases not matched to a gene: 13. The CDR3 consists of 18 residues. CDR1 and CDR2 from the germline V gene are SGHVS and FQNEAQ. The CDR3 bases are TGTGCCAGCAGCCCGGACAGGGTGGGGGAATTGGCCAAAAACATTCAGTACTTC. Its protein is CASSPDRVGELAKNIQYF. The full variable domain, rest sourced from reference TRBV7-8 and TRBJ2-4, is GAGVSQSPRYKVAKRGQDVALRCDPISGHVSLFWYQQALGQGPEFLTYFQNEAQLDKSGLPSDRFFAERPEGSVSTLKIQRTQQEDSAVYLCASSPDRVGELAKNIQYFGAGTRLSVL.